Listed below are T cell receptor beta chains from one sample, sequenced in a study of PD-1 blockade in classical Hodgkin lymphoma. Sequencing used immunoSEQ multiplex PCR; TCRdb keeps in-frame clones, though not all of them. The top ten clones hold 24% of a sample with 10,000 to 15,000 clones, more than 60% of them seen once. This specimen consisted of CD8+ T cells from blood, obtained at baseline. All receptors come from a human donor with classical Hodgkin lymphoma. Both conserved end residues are part of each CDR3. D genes are given only for firm matches. Clone sizes are given selectively: once, few, many, or a class where the clone is expanded.

d_call: NA; clone_size: NA; j_call: TRBJ1-2; v_call: TRBV19; cdr3_aa: CASSIQANYGYTF; cdr3_nt: TGTGCCAGTAGTATACAGGCTAACTATGGCTACACCTTC
d_call: TRBD2; clone_size: NA; j_call: TRBJ2-7; v_call: TRBV5-1; cdr3_aa: CASSWSGGAYEQYF; cdr3_nt: TGCGCCAGCAGCTGGAGCGGGGGAGCCTACGAGCAGTACTTC
d_call: TRBD1; clone_size: NA; j_call: TRBJ1-4; v_call: TRBV12-5; cdr3_aa: CASGTAPGGLLEKLFF; cdr3_nt: TGTGCTAGTGGTACCGCTCCAGGGGGGCTATTGGAAAAACTGTTTTTT
d_call: NA; clone_size: once; j_call: TRBJ2-1; v_call: TRBV6-1; cdr3_aa: CASSRDLYSYNEQFF; cdr3_nt: TGTGCCAGCAGCCGGGACCTTTATTCCTACAATGAGCAGTTCTTC
d_call: NA; clone_size: NA; j_call: TRBJ1-1; v_call: TRBV28; cdr3_aa: CASRGILGTEAFF; cdr3_nt: TGTGCCAGCAGAGGTATTTTGGGCACTGAAGCTTTCTTT
d_call: NA; clone_size: once; j_call: TRBJ1-4; v_call: TRBV7-2; cdr3_aa: CASSSPLIEKLFF; cdr3_nt: TGTGCCAGCAGCTCCCCTCTGATTGAAAAACTGTTTTTT
d_call: NA; clone_size: NA; j_call: TRBJ2-3; v_call: TRBV7-6; cdr3_aa: CASRLLPGVTDTQYF; cdr3_nt: TGTGCCAGCAGGTTACTCCCGGGGGTGACAGATACGCAGTATTTT
d_call: TRBD1; clone_size: NA; j_call: TRBJ2-7; v_call: TRBV7-2; cdr3_aa: CASSSPGQDYEQYF; cdr3_nt: TGTGCCAGCAGCTCCCCCGGACAGGACTACGAGCAGTACTTC
d_call: NA; clone_size: NA; j_call: TRBJ1-3; v_call: TRBV27; cdr3_aa: CASSFSGSGNTIYF; cdr3_nt: TGTGCCAGCAGTTTTTCAGGCTCTGGAAACACCATATATTTT
d_call: NA; clone_size: few; j_call: TRBJ1-6; v_call: TRBV6-5; cdr3_aa: CASSYTQGRDSPLHF; cdr3_nt: TGTGCCAGCAGTTACACCCAGGGACGGGATTCACCCCTCCACTTT
d_call: NA; clone_size: NA; j_call: TRBJ1-1; v_call: TRBV14; cdr3_aa: CASSQGYQGTEAFF; cdr3_nt: TGTGCCAGCAGCCAAGGGTACCAGGGCACTGAAGCTTTCTTT
d_call: NA; clone_size: NA; j_call: TRBJ2-7; v_call: TRBV6-5; cdr3_aa: CASSYSSGNGGYEQYF; cdr3_nt: TGTGCCAGCAGTTACTCGTCCGGGAACGGCGGGTACGAGCAGTACTTC
d_call: NA; clone_size: NA; j_call: TRBJ1-4; v_call: TRBV5-6; cdr3_aa: CASSSRWRRTNEKLFF; cdr3_nt: TGTGCCAGCAGCTCCAGATGGCGGCGGACAAATGAAAAACTGTTTTTT
d_call: NA; clone_size: NA; j_call: TRBJ1-6; v_call: TRBV9; cdr3_aa: CASSVGASPLHF; cdr3_nt: TGTGCCAGCAGCGTAGGGGCCTCACCCCTCCACTTT
d_call: TRBD1; clone_size: NA; j_call: TRBJ2-2; v_call: TRBV28; cdr3_aa: CASTYTGTANTGELFF; cdr3_nt: TGTGCCAGCACTTACACCGGGACAGCGAACACCGGGGAGCTGTTTTTT
d_call: NA; clone_size: NA; j_call: TRBJ1-6; v_call: TRBV6-5; cdr3_aa: CASRRDSGDNSPLHF; cdr3_nt: TGTGCCAGCAGACGGGACTCAGGGGATAATTCACCCCTCCACTTT
d_call: NA; clone_size: few; j_call: TRBJ1-2; v_call: TRBV30; cdr3_aa: CAWTGVSYGYTF; cdr3_nt: TGTGCCTGGACAGGGGTGAGCTATGGCTACACCTTC
d_call: TRBD2; clone_size: once; j_call: TRBJ2-7; v_call: TRBV19; cdr3_aa: CASSTLLADEQYF; cdr3_nt: TGTGCCAGTAGTACATTACTAGCGGACGAGCAGTACTTC
d_call: NA; clone_size: NA; j_call: TRBJ2-3; v_call: TRBV9; cdr3_aa: CASSALTDTQYF; cdr3_nt: TGTGCCAGCAGCGCCCTCACAGATACGCAGTATTTT
d_call: NA; clone_size: NA; j_call: TRBJ2-7; v_call: TRBV10-1; cdr3_aa: CASRGGPFTACPEQYF; cdr3_nt: TGCGCCAGCAGGGGGGGACCATTTACAGCCTGTCCCGAGCAGTACTTC
d_call: NA; clone_size: NA; j_call: TRBJ2-1; v_call: TRBV4-2; cdr3_aa: CASSQDTRGAGEQFF; cdr3_nt: TGTGCCAGCAGCCAAGATACCCGGGGGGCAGGCGAGCAGTTCTTC
d_call: NA; clone_size: NA; j_call: TRBJ2-3; v_call: TRBV19; cdr3_aa: CASRVWDTQYF; cdr3_nt: TGTGCCAGCCGAGTATGGGATACGCAGTATTTT
d_call: NA; clone_size: NA; j_call: TRBJ2-1; v_call: TRBV19; cdr3_aa: CASSIVGLPVAEQFF; cdr3_nt: TGTGCCAGTAGTATAGTGGGACTCCCGGTCGCGGAGCAGTTCTTC
d_call: NA; clone_size: few; j_call: TRBJ1-5; v_call: TRBV19; cdr3_aa: CASSIGQGVQPQHF; cdr3_nt: TGTGCCAGTAGTATAGGGCAGGGTGTGCAGCCCCAGCATTTT
d_call: NA; clone_size: NA; j_call: TRBJ1-4; v_call: TRBV13; cdr3_aa: CASSSLNEKLFF; cdr3_nt: TGTGCCAGCAGCTCCCTTAATGAAAAACTGTTTTTT
d_call: NA; clone_size: NA; j_call: TRBJ1-1; v_call: TRBV27; cdr3_aa: CASSSYQGTNTEAFF; cdr3_nt: TGTGCCAGCAGCAGCTACCAGGGGACGAACACTGAAGCTTTCTTT
d_call: NA; clone_size: NA; j_call: TRBJ2-7; v_call: TRBV6-6; cdr3_aa: CASSYRRDLTYEQYF; cdr3_nt: TGTGCCAGTAGTTACCGTCGGGACTTAACCTACGAGCAGTACTTC
d_call: NA; clone_size: few; j_call: TRBJ1-6; v_call: TRBV21-1; cdr3_aa: CASRGDRGNPPLHF; cdr3_nt: TGTGCCAGCAGGGGGGACAGGGGCAATCCACCCCTCCACTTT
d_call: NA; clone_size: NA; j_call: TRBJ1-1; v_call: TRBV6-5; cdr3_aa: CASSWGMNTEAFF; cdr3_nt: TGTGCCAGCAGTTGGGGCATGAACACTGAAGCTTTCTTT
d_call: NA; clone_size: NA; j_call: TRBJ2-5; v_call: TRBV14; cdr3_aa: CASSRQIQETQYF; cdr3_nt: TGTGCCAGCAGCCGCCAGATTCAAGAGACCCAGTACTTC
d_call: NA; clone_size: NA; j_call: TRBJ1-5; v_call: TRBV11-3; cdr3_aa: CASSLGGTQPQHF; cdr3_nt: TGTGCCAGCAGCTTAGGAGGGACTCAGCCCCAGCATTTT
d_call: NA; clone_size: NA; j_call: TRBJ2-1; v_call: TRBV4-3; cdr3_aa: CASSQDRTAGYYNEQFF; cdr3_nt: TGCGCCAGCAGCCAAGATCGGACGGCGGGATATTACAATGAGCAGTTCTTC
d_call: NA; clone_size: few; j_call: TRBJ1-2; v_call: TRBV5-6; cdr3_aa: CASSLEQVAGYTF; cdr3_nt: TGTGCCAGCAGCTTGGAACAGGTCGCAGGCTACACCTTC
d_call: NA; clone_size: NA; j_call: TRBJ2-1; v_call: TRBV19; cdr3_aa: CASSPISGVLNEQFF; cdr3_nt: TGTGCCAGTAGCCCCATTAGCGGAGTACTCAATGAGCAGTTCTTC
d_call: NA; clone_size: NA; j_call: TRBJ2-7; v_call: TRBV4-3; cdr3_aa: CASSQESGTYEQYF; cdr3_nt: TGCGCCAGCAGCCAAGAATCGGGCACCTACGAGCAGTACTTC